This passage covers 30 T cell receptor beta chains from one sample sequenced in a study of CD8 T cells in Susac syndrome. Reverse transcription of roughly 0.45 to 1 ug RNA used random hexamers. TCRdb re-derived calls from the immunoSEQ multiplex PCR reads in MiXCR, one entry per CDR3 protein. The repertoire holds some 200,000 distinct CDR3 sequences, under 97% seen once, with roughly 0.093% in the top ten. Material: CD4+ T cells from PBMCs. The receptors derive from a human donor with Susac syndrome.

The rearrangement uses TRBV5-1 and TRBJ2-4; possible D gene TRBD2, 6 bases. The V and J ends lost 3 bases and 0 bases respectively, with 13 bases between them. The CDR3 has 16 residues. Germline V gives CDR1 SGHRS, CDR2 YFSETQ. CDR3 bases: TGCGCCAGCAGCTCGGGACTGGAGTTAGCCAAAAACATTCAGTACTTC. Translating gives CASSSGLELAKNIQYF.

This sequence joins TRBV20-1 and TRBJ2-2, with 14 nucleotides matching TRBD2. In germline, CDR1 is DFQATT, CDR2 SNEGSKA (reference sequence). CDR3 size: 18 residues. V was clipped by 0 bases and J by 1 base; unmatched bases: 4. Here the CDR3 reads CSARDRGTSGGNTGELFF. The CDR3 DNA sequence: TGCAGTGCTAGAGATAGGGGGACTAGCGGGGGGAACACCGGGGAGCTGTTTTTT.

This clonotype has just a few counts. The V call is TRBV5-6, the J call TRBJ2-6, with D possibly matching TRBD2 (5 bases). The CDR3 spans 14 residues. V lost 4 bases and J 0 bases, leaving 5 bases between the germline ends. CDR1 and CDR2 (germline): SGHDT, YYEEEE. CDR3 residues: CASSRGSGANVLTF. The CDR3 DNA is TGTGCCAGCAGCCGGGGCTCTGGGGCCAACGTCCTGACTTTC.

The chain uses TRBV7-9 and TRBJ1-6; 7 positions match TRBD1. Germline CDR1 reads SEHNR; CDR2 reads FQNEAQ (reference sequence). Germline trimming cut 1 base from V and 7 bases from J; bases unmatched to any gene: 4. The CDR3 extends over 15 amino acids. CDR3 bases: TGTGCCAGCAGCTTAGGGGGACAGACCAATTCACCCCTCCACTTT. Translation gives CASSLGGQTNSPLHF.

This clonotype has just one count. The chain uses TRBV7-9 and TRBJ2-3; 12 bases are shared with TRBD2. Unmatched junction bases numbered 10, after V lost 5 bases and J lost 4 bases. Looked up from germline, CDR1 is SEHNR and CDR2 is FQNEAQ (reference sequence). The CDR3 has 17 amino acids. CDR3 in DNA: TGTGCCAGCAGCCGACCTCCTAGCGGGGGGGCGGCAGATACGCAGTATTTT. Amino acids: CASSRPPSGGAADTQYF.

The CDR3 protein is CSASRGPGGAPDTQYF. The CDR3 bases are TGCAGTGCTTCCCGAGGCCCCGGGGGGGCCCCGGATACGCAGTATTTT. The rearrangement links TRBV20-1 to TRBJ2-3; the match to TRBD2 covers 8 bases. Germline CDR1 is DFQATT and CDR2 is SNEGSKA (reference sequence). CDR3 length: 16 residues. V gave up 5 bases and J gave up 6 bases; unmatched junction bases: 16.

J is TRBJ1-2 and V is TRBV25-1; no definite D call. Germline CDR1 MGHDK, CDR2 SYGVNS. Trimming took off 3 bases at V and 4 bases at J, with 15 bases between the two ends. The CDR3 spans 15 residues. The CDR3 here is CASSESGIRSYGYTF. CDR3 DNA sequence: TGTGCCAGCAGTGAGTCTGGGATACGAAGCTATGGCTACACCTTC.

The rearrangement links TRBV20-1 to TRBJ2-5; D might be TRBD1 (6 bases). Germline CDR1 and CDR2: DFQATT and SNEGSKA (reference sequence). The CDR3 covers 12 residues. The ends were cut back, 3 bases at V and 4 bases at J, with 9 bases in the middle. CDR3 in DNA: TGCAGTGCTAGTTTAGGGGGAGAGACCCAGTACTTC. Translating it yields CSASLGGETQYF.

CDR3 bases: TGTGCCACCAGCAGTTACACCGGGGAGCTGTTTTTT. It is translated as CATSSYTGELFF. J is TRBJ2-2 and V is TRBV15; no definite D call. This CDR3 region has 12 residues. Per the germline V gene, CDR1 is LNHNV and CDR2 is YYDKDF (reference sequence). Trimming stripped 3 bases from V and 3 bases from J, with 2 bases between.

CDR3 in DNA: TGTGCCTGGATGTTGAGGGGGTCGGACACTGAAGCTTTCTTT. It yields the protein CAWMLRGSDTEAFF. The genes are TRBV30 and TRBJ1-1, with a weak D call TRBD1 (6 bases). Germline V lookup: CDR1 GTSNPN, CDR2 SVGIG (reference sequence). V lost 4 bases to trimming and J lost 3 bases, with 15 bases between them. The CDR3 totals 14 residues.

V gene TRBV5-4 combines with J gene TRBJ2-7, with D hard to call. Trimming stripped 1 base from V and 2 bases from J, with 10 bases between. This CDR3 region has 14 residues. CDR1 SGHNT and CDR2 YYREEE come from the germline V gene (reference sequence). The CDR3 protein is CASSLIGSTYEQYF. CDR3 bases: TGTGCCAGCAGCTTGATTGGCAGCACCTACGAGCAGTACTTC. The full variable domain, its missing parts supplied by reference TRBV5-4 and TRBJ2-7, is ETGVTQSPTHLIKTRGQQVTLRCSSQSGHNTVSWYQQALGQGPQFIFQYYREEENGRGNFPPRFSGLQFPNYSSELNVNALELDDSALYLCASSLIGSTYEQYFGPGTRLTVT.

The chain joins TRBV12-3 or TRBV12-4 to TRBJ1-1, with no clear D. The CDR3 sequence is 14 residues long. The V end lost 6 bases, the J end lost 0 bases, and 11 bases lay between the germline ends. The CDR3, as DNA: TGTGCCAGCAGCCCGACTCGGATGAACACTGAAGCTTTCTTT. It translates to CASSPTRMNTEAFF.

CDR3 in DNA: TGTGCCAGCTTGGGACAGGAGGGAACTGAAGCTTTCTTT. Amino acid sequence: CASLGQEGTEAFF. The genes are TRBV12-3 or TRBV12-4 and TRBJ1-1, with 8 nucleotides matching TRBD1. The length of the CDR3 is 13 residues. V lost 8 bases to trimming and J lost 5 bases; unmatched junction nucleotides: 7.

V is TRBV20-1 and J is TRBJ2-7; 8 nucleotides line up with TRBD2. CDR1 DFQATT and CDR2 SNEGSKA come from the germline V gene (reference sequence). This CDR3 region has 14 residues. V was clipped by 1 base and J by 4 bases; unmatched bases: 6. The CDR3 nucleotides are TGCAGTGCTAGAGCTTGGGCTAGCGGGTACGAGCAGTACTTC. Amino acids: CSARAWASGYEQYF.

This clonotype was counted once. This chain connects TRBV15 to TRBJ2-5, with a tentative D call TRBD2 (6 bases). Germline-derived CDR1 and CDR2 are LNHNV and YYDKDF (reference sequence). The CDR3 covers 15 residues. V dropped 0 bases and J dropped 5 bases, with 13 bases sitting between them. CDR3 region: CATSRDRPRGETQYF. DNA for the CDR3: TGTGCCACCAGCAGAGATAGGCCCCGGGGGGAGACCCAGTACTTC.

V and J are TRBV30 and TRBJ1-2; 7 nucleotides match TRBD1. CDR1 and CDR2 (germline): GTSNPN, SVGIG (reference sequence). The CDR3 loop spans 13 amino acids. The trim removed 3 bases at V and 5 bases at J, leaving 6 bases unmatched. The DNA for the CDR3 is TGTGCCTGGAGACCGACAGGGAGTTATGGCTACACCTTC. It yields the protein CAWRPTGSYGYTF.

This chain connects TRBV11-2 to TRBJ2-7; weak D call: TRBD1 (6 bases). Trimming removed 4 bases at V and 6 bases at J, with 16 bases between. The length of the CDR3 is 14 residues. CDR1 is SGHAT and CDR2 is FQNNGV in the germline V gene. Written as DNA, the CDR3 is TGTGCCAGCAGCTCGGACAGTAAGTTCTCCGAGCAGTACTTC. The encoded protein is CASSSDSKFSEQYF.

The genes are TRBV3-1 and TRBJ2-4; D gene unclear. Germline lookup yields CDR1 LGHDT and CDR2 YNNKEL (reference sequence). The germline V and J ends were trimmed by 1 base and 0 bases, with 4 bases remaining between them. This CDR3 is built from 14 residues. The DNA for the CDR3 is TGTGCCAGCAGCCAAGCACAAGCCAAAAACATTCAGTACTTC. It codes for CASSQAQAKNIQYF.

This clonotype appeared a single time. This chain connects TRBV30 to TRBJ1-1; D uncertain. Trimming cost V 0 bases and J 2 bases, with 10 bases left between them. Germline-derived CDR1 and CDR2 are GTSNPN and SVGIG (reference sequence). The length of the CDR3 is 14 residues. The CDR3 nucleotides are TGTGCCTGGAGTGTATACAGAGGAAACACTGAAGCTTTCTTT. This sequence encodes CAWSVYRGNTEAFF.

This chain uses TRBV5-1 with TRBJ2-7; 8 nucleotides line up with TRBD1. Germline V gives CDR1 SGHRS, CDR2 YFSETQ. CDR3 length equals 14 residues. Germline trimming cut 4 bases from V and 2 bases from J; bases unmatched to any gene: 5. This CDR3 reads CASSLQGAAYEQYF. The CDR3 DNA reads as TGCGCCAGCAGCCTGCAGGGGGCAGCCTACGAGCAGTACTTC.

The CDR3 spells CASSDLQGRNTEAFF. The CDR3 DNA reads TGTGCCAGCAGCGACTTACAGGGTCGGAACACTGAAGCTTTCTTT. The V and J genes are TRBV27 and TRBJ1-1, with a possible D match to TRBD1 (6 bases). CDR3 length: 15 amino acids. Trimming left V 6 bases short and J 1 base short, with 15 bases between. The V gene's germline CDR1 is MNHEY and CDR2 SMNVEV (reference sequence).

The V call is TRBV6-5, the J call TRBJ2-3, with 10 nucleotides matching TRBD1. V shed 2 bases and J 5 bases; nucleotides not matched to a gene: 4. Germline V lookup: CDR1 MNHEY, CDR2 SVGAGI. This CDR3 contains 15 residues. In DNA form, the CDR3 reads TGTGCCAGCAGTTACCCGGGACAGGGGAGAGATACGCAGTATTTT. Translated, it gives CASSYPGQGRDTQYF.

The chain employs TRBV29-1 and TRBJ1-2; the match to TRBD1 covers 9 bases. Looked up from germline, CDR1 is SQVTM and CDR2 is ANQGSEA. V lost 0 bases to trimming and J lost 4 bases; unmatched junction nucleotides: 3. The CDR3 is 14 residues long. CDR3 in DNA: TGCAGCGTTGAAGAAAACAGGGGGCGCTATGGCTACACCTTC. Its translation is CSVEENRGRYGYTF.

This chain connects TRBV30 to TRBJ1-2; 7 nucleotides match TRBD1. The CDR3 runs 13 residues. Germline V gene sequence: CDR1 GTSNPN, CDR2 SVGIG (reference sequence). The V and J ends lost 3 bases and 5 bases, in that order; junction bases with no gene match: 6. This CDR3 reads CAWRGTANYGYTF. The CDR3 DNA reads TGTGCCTGGAGAGGGACAGCAAATTATGGCTACACCTTC.

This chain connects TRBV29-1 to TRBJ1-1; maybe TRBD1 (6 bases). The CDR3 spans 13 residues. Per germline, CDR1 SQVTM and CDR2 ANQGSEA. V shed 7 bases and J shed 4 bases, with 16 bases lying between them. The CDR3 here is CSALTGGSTEAFF. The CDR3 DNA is TGCAGCGCCCTGACAGGAGGGAGCACTGAAGCTTTCTTT.

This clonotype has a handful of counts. The CDR3 here is CASSHDREGTEAFF. The CDR3 region has the DNA TGCGCCAGCAGCCACGACAGGGAAGGCACTGAAGCTTTCTTT. The V and J genes are TRBV5-1 and TRBJ1-1; 7 positions match TRBD1. The CDR3 has 14 residues. V lost 4 bases to trimming and J lost 4 bases; unmatched junction nucleotides: 7. Germline CDR1 is SGHRS and CDR2 is YFSETQ.

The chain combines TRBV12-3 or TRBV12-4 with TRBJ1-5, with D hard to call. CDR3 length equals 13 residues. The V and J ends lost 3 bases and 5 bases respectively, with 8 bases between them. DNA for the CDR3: TGTGCCAGCAGTTTGGGCGAATATCAGCCCCAGCATTTT. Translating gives CASSLGEYQPQHF.

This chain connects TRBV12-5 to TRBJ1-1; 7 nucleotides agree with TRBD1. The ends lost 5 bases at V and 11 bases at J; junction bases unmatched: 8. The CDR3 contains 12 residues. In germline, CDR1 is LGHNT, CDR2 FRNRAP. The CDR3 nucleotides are TGTGCTAGTGGTCCTAACCAGGGGGGTGCTTTCTTT. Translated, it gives CASGPNQGGAFF.

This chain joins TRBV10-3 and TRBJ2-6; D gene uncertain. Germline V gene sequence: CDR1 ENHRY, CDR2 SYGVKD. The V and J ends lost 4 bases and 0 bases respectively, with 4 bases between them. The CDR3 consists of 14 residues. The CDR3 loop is CAISAPSGANVLTF. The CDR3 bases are TGTGCCATCAGTGCGCCCTCTGGGGCCAACGTCCTGACTTTC.

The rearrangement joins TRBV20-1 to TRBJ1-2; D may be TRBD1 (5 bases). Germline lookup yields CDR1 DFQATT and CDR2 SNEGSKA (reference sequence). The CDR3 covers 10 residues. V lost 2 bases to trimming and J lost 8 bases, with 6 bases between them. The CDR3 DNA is TGCAGTGCTAGACAGGGCGGCTACACCTTC. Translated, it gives CSARQGGYTF.